The 12 T cell receptor beta chains presented below share a single source sample, sequenced in a study of T cells in Graves' hyperthyroidism and ophthalmopathy. Researchers amplified the TCR beta CDR3 regions from RNA transcripts. With the HTBI primer set, the TCR CDR3 went through a first round of RT-PCR. Each CDR3 protein is one row after TCRdb ran MiXCR on the multiplex PCR reads. The table has 450,000 to 650,000 distinct CDR3 sequences, less than 25% seen once. Sequenced: blood. The receptors were gathered from a young man with Graves' hyperthyroidism.

This chain uses TRBV28 with TRBJ1-2; 7 bases are shared with TRBD1. V was clipped by 2 bases and J by 4 bases; unmatched bases: 10. The germline gives CDR1 MDHEN, CDR2 SYDVKM. This CDR3 is built from 16 residues. As DNA, the CDR3 is TGTGCCAGCAGTTTAAACACAGGGGAAGAGGTCTATGGCTACACCTTC. Its translation: CASSLNTGEEVYGYTF.

This clonotype was observed at least ten times. The chain couples TRBV7-4 to TRBJ2-7; possibly TRBD2 for D (5 bases). The V end lost 4 bases, the J end lost 5 bases, and 15 bases lay between the germline ends. There are 14 residues in the CDR3. Germline CDR1 reads SGHVT; CDR2 reads SQSDAQ. Here the CDR3 DNA reads TGTGCCAGCAGCTCCGACCCCGGACTTAACGAGCAGTACTTC. This encodes CASSSDPGLNEQYF.

This clonotype showed up many times. V gene TRBV7-2 combines with J gene TRBJ1-1, with D unresolved. Trimming took 4 bases from V and 3 from J, leaving 12 bases between them. CDR3 size: 14 residues. CDR1 is SGHTA, CDR2 FQGNSA, per germline. Written as DNA, the CDR3 is TGTGCCAGCAGCTACTACGGACGGGACACTGAAGCTTTCTTT. Residues: CASSYYGRDTEAFF.

This clonotype was detected only a few times. The conserved final phenylalanine or tryptophan is absent from the CDR3, which likely points to a read error. This chain uses TRBV27 with TRBJ1-1, with D possibly matching TRBD1 (5 bases). There are 14 residues in the CDR3. Germline CDR1 is MNHEY and CDR2 is SMNVEV (reference sequence). V dropped 1 base and J dropped 4 bases, with 10 bases sitting between them. CDR3 DNA sequence: TGTGCCAGCAGTTTATTGGGAAGGGGCACTGAAGCTTTCCTT. Amino acid sequence: CASSLLGRGTEAFL.

The chain joins TRBV30 to TRBJ1-1; TRBD1 agrees at 9 bases. Germline V CDR1 and CDR2: GTSNPN, SVGIG (reference sequence). V lost 3 bases, J lost 11 bases, and 10 bases stayed unmatched. The length of the CDR3 is 13 residues. The CDR3 DNA is TGTGCCTGGAGAACTGACAGGGGGATAAGGGCTTTCTTT. Amino acids: CAWRTDRGIRAFF.

This clonotype has a handful of counts. V is TRBV2 and J is TRBJ2-2; D is perhaps TRBD1 (5 bases). The CDR3 loop spans 15 amino acids. Germline values: CDR1 SNHLY, CDR2 FYNNEI. Trimming shortened V by 3 bases and J by 2 bases, and 10 bases separated the two germline ends. In DNA form, the CDR3 reads TGTGCCAGCAGTGAGACCCAGGGTAACACCGGGGAGCTGTTTTTT. Translating it yields CASSETQGNTGELFF.

This clonotype was detected ten times or more. One junction end does not reproduce the germline sequence, and a read error may be involved. The chain links TRBV2 to TRBJ1-2; D is unclear. The length of the CDR3 is 13 residues. CDR1 and CDR2 (germline): SNHLY, FYNNEI. CDR3: CASIRTSLITFAF. The CDR3 nucleotides are TGTGCCAGCATAAGGACTTCTCTTATAACTTTCGCCTTC.

This clonotype was picked up a small number of times. This chain links TRBV6-1 with TRBJ2-7; TRBD2 matches at 8 bases. CDR1 is MNHNS, CDR2 SASEGT, per germline. This CDR3 has 17 amino acids. V lost 6 bases to trimming and J lost 2 bases; unmatched junction nucleotides: 15. The CDR3 sequence: CASRSNNSGAVTYEQYF. The DNA of the CDR3 is TGTGCCAGCAGATCCAACAATAGCGGGGCTGTAACCTACGAGCAGTACTTC.

This clonotype was recorded many times. The gene calls are TRBV2 and TRBJ2-7, with D possibly matching TRBD2 (6 bases). This CDR3 comprises 13 residues. Germline CDR1 is SNHLY and CDR2 is FYNNEI. The V gene lost 3 bases and the J gene lost 4 bases, with 10 bases spanning the gap. CDR3 DNA: TGTGCCAGCAGTGAGGTGGCGGGGTACGAGCAGTACTTC. Translated: CASSEVAGYEQYF.

There are many counts of this clonotype. The chain carries TRBV7-8 and TRBJ2-5; 7 nucleotides align to TRBD1. The ends lost 5 bases at V and 5 bases at J; junction bases unmatched: 11. The CDR3 is 15 residues long. The germline V gene encodes CDR1 SGHVS and CDR2 FQNEAQ. The CDR3 spells CASSRRDSLLETQYF. The CDR3, as DNA: TGTGCCAGCAGCCGCCGGGACAGCCTTTTGGAGACCCAGTACTTC.

In its sample, this clonotype was seen many times. This sequence may be a read error, since a much larger clone differs from it by one base. The rearrangement uses TRBV12-3 or TRBV12-4 and TRBJ1-1, with a tentative D call TRBD1 (6 bases). This CDR3 region has 13 residues. The CDR3 DNA reads as TGTGCCAGCAGTTTATACAGGGACACTGGAGCTTTCTTT. As protein: CASSLYRDTGAFF.

This clonotype has just a few counts. A junction end diverges from the germline sequence, so it may reflect a read error. The rearrangement links TRBV15 to TRBJ1-1, with a tentative D call TRBD1 (5 bases). The CDR3 has 16 residues. CDR1 is LNHNV, CDR2 YYDKDF, per germline (reference sequence). The CDR3 DNA is TGTGCCGCCAGCGGTGACAGCGGGGTATGGTACGCTGAAGCTTTCTTT. It specifies CAASGDSGVWYAEAFF. The whole variable domain, filled in from reference TRBV15 and TRBJ1-1, reads DAMVIQNPRYQVTQFGKPVTLSCSQTLNHNVMYWYQQKSSQAPKLLFHYYDKDFNNEADTPDNFQSRRPNTSFCFLDIRSPGLGDTAMYLCAASGDSGVWYAEAFFGQGTRLTVV.